By sample fraction, the clone carrying this TCR beta chain is medium-sized (0.01 to 0.1%). Antigen specificity is unknown. This sample is drawn from a study of spatial heterogeneity in lung cancer. Study-level findings and limits: Mutation tallies in tumors tracked expanded intratumoral alpha and beta TCR counts.

TCRdb called the 5' RACE reads again in MiXCR, with one record for every CDR3 protein. The data contain 10,000 to 12,000 distinct CDR3 sequences, roughly 10% of them singletons. Sample time point: sample taken at primary tumor resection. Tumor, nontumor lung or frozen PBMC supplied whole RNA, sequenced without sorting. The CDR3 totals 16 residues. Germline V gene sequence: CDR1 MDHEN, CDR2 SYDVKM. V lost 5 bases to trimming and J lost 1 base; unmatched junction nucleotides: 8. The receptor's source is a female donor with early-stage non-small cell lung cancer. The source material was lung tumor tissue, sampled at surgery. The rearrangement uses TRBV28 and TRBJ2-7; 10 bases align to TRBD1. The CDR3 sequence: CASSPRTGGKSYEQYF. The CDR3, as DNA: TGTGCCAGCAGTCCCCGGACAGGGGGAAAATCCTACGAGCAGTACTTC.